This is a list of T cell receptor beta chains from one sample in a study of control samples from healthy donors and cancer patients. Only in-frame clones appear in the TCRdb table, and some are missing; sequencing was by immunoSEQ multiplex PCR. The data contain approximately 120,000 clones, about 90% of them singletons. The sequenced sample consisted of blood. These receptors originate from a man younger than 35 in good health. CDR3s include the opening cysteine and the closing phenylalanine or tryptophan. The D gene is left open where the match is weak. Expanded clones get a size class; other rows say once, few or many, or leave the size out.

v_gene	d_gene	abundance	j_gene	CDR3nt	CDR3aa
TRBV12-3/TRBV12-4	-	few	TRBJ2-1	TGTGCCAGCAGTTTAGGTTTTGCGCAGTTCTTC	CASSLGFAQFF
TRBV19	-	-	TRBJ1-5	TGTGCCAGTAACACAGGGATAAGCAATCAGCCCCAGCATTTT	CASNTGISNQPQHF
TRBV30	TRBD2	-	TRBJ2-1	TGTGCCTGGAGTGGGATTTTAGCGGGATTGCAGTTCTTC	CAWSGILAGLQFF
TRBV5-1	TRBD2	-	TRBJ2-7	TGCGCCAGCAGCTTGGTGCTAGCGGGAGACTACGAGCAGTACTTC	CASSLVLAGDYEQYF
TRBV27	-	-	TRBJ1-6	TGTGCCAGCAGTTTAAAGGGGCCCCATTCACCCCTCCACTTT	CASSLKGPHSPLHF
TRBV18	-	-	TRBJ2-5	TGTGCCAGCTCTGAGCGGGCCCAAGAGACCCAGTACTTC	CASSERAQETQYF
TRBV2	TRBD1	few	TRBJ2-5	TGTGCCAGCAGTGAAGCGACAGGGCGAGGGACCCAGTACTTC	CASSEATGRGTQYF
TRBV9	-	-	TRBJ1-3	TGTGCCAGCAGCGCCCTGAGCGGAAACACCATATATTTT	CASSALSGNTIYF
TRBV6-7	-	-	TRBJ1-3	TGTGCCAGCATCAGACAGCAGGCAGTGCTTGGAAACACCATATATTTT	CASIRQQAVLGNTIYF
TRBV5-1	TRBD1	-	TRBJ1-1	TGCGCCAGCAGCTTTCCGGACAGGGGAGGGACTGAAGCTTTCTTT	CASSFPDRGGTEAFF
TRBV5-1	-	-	TRBJ2-1	TGCGCCAGCAGCTTGGCCAGGAGCTCCTACAATGAGCAGTTCTTC	CASSLARSSYNEQFF
TRBV4-3	TRBD2	-	TRBJ2-1	TGCGCCAGCAGCCCCGATTGGGCGGGAGGGCCCTACAATGAGCAGTTCTTC	CASSPDWAGGPYNEQFF
TRBV9	TRBD1	once	TRBJ1-1	TGTGCCAGCAGCGTACTGACAGGGTCGAACACTGAAGCTTTCTTT	CASSVLTGSNTEAFF
TRBV15	TRBD1	-	TRBJ2-2	TGTGCCACGAGGTCCAGGGACAGGACGAACACCGGGGAGCTGTTTTTT	CATRSRDRTNTGELFF
TRBV7-2	TRBD1	-	TRBJ1-5	TGTGCCAGCAGCTTAGGGCGGACAGGGAGCGGTCAGCCCCAGCATTTT	CASSLGRTGSGQPQHF
TRBV20-1	-	once	TRBJ2-1	TGCAGTGCTAGAACCTTTCATGAGCAGTTCTTC	CSARTFHEQFF
TRBV5-6	-	-	TRBJ1-4	TGTGCCAGCAGCCTGGCAGGGCTCTCGACTAATGAAAAACTGTTTTTT	CASSLAGLSTNEKLFF